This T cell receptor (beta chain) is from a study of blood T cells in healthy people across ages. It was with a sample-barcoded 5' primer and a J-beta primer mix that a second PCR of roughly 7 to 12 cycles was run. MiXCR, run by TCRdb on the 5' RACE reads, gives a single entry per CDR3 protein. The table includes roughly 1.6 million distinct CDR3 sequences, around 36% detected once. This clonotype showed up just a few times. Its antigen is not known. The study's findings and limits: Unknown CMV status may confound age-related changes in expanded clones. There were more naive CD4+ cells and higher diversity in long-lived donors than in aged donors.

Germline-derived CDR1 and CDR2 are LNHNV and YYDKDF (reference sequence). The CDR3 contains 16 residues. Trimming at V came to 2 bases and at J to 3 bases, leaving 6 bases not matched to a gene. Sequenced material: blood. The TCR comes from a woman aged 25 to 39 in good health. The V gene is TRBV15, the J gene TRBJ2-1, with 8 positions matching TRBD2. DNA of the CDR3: TGTGCCACCAGCAGACGCTACGGGGGGGACTACAATGAGCAGTTCTTC. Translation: CATSRRYGGDYNEQFF.